The sequence of this TCR beta chain was determined in a study of cytomegalovirus exposure and HLA in healthy donors. General study points: Later analysis showed most CMV-associated TCR beta chains appearing HLA-restricted. TCR sequences were mostly rare, though some public TCRs occurred in many donors. A later analysis appeared to link common viral pathogens to several of the most significant clusters. Confirmation in vitro established that a few CMV-associated chains were specific for CMV antigens.

The table lists this clone with many counts. What it recognizes is unknown. CDR1 is MGHRA and CDR2 is YSYEKL in the germline V gene. This CDR3 has 18 amino acids. V was trimmed by 1 base and J by 3 bases, leaving 20 bases between them. PCR amplification relied on 60 Vbeta primers (plus 13 Jbeta primers). The data were produced by immunoSEQ multiplex PCR, yet TCRdb's version contains in-frame clones alone and is incomplete. The sample records around 100,000 clones, 75% to 85% being singletons. V usage is TRBV4-1 and J usage is TRBJ2-3, with D possibly TRBD2 on 5 matching bases. This clonotype was obtained from a man aged 25-45 years in good health and CMV-seropositive. Sequenced material: PBMCs. The CDR3 coding sequence is TGCGCCAGCAGCCAAGTGATAAGGCGGGCGGAACCTACAGATACGCAGTATTTT. The encoded protein is CASSQVIRRAEPTDTQYF.